This paragraph reports one TCR beta chain. Its antigen is not identified. The data were produced by immunoSEQ multiplex PCR, yet TCRdb's version contains in-frame clones alone and is incomplete. The sample holds 30,000 to 50,000 clones, 77% seen once. Time point indicated: cycle 4 day 1 (C4D1), after 6 weeks of nivolumab. Relapses following autologous stem cell transplantation were seen in all patients, with brentuximab vedotin exposure varying. The best responses consisted of complete response, partial response or progressive disease. The entry originates in a study of PD-1 blockade in classical Hodgkin lymphoma. Study findings and constraints: Significant TCR diversity gains by C4D1 occurred in CD4+ but not CD8+ cells. Baseline diversity resembling that of newly diagnosed patients was seen in complete responders. The authors have not defined what causes the repertoire differences, possibly disease activity or prior therapy.

The CDR3 totals 16 residues. Trimming at V came to 2 bases and at J to 5 bases, leaving 12 bases not matched to a gene. CDR1 and CDR2 (germline): SGHDT, YYEEEE. This receptor was identified in a human donor with classical Hodgkin lymphoma. The V call is TRBV5-6, the J call TRBJ2-5, with TRBD1 matching 7 bases. The sample in question was peripheral blood mononuclear cells (PBMCs), obtained before the fourth cycle of nivolumab. The CDR3 DNA reads TGTGCCAGCAGCTTTTTACAGGGGCGAATCCGGGAGACCCAGTACTTC. It encodes CASSFLQGRIRETQYF.